Following are 26 T cell receptor beta chains from one sample sequenced in a study of CD8 T cells in Susac syndrome. An input of about 0.45 to 1 ug of RNA was subjected to reverse transcription using random hexamers. TCRdb redid the calling of the immunoSEQ multiplex PCR reads with MiXCR, one entry per CDR3 protein. The table has 180,000 or so distinct CDR3 sequences, nearly 95% seen once. The sequenced sample consisted of CD4+ T cells from PBMCs. Source of these receptors: a human donor with multiple sclerosis.

J is TRBJ1-6 and V is TRBV20-1; D gene uncertain. Deletions cut 3 bases from V and 9 bases from J, with 21 bases between. The CDR3 runs to 16 residues. Germline CDR1 DFQATT, CDR2 SNEGSKA (reference sequence). DNA for the CDR3: TGCAGTGCTAGGGGCCCGGGCGCGGTGGCGGGTTCACCCCTCCACTTT. Translating it yields CSARGPGAVAGSPLHF.

This chain uses TRBV20-1 with TRBJ1-5, with a possible D match to TRBD1 (6 bases). V dropped 5 bases and J dropped 9 bases, with 11 bases sitting between them. CDR1 and CDR2 (germline): DFQATT, SNEGSKA (reference sequence). The CDR3 has 11 amino acids. The CDR3 nucleotides are TGCAGTGCTGGCTTACAGGGGCCCCAGCATTTT. The encoded protein is CSAGLQGPQHF.

The V gene is TRBV29-1, the J gene TRBJ2-7, with 8 bases matching TRBD2. The V gene's germline CDR1 is SQVTM and CDR2 ANQGSEA. J lost 3 bases, V lost 6 bases, and 13 bases had no gene match. There are 15 residues in the CDR3. The CDR3 bases are TGCAGCGTGGTCGTGAGCGGGAGCTTCAACTACGAGCAGTACTTC. Amino acid sequence: CSVVVSGSFNYEQYF.

The rearrangement joins TRBV20-1 to TRBJ1-4; D remains unclear. V was pared by 0 bases and J by 8 bases, with 7 bases between. CDR3 length: 12 residues. Germline V CDR1 and CDR2: DFQATT, SNEGSKA (reference sequence). In DNA form, the CDR3 reads TGCAGTGCTAGAGATAGAACAGAAAAACTGTTTTTT. This gives the protein CSARDRTEKLFF.

This chain links TRBV30 with TRBJ2-3; 12 bases are a match to TRBD2. The length of the CDR3 is 14 residues. V lost 4 bases to trimming and J lost 4 bases; unmatched junction nucleotides: 3. Germline CDR1 and CDR2: GTSNPN and SVGIG (reference sequence). The chain's CDR3 is CAWNLAGGSDTQYF. DNA of the CDR3: TGTGCCTGGAATCTAGCGGGGGGGTCAGATACGCAGTATTTT.

The chain is built from TRBV12-3 or TRBV12-4 and TRBJ2-1, with 12 bases aligning to TRBD2. The CDR3 loop spans 15 amino acids. After removal of 1 base from V and 10 bases from J, the junction contained 5 bases not matched to a gene. CDR3 nucleotides: TGTGCCAGCAGTTTAGTGGGACTAGCGGGCGTGGAGCAGTTCTTC. Its protein is CASSLVGLAGVEQFF.

This rearrangement joins TRBV7-9 to TRBJ2-7; 7 nucleotides align to TRBD2. Germline V gene data show CDR1 as SEHNR and CDR2 as FQNEAQ (reference sequence). V gave up 3 bases and J gave up 4 bases; unmatched junction bases: 6. The CDR3 runs to 14 residues. Here the CDR3 DNA reads TGTGCCAGCAGCTTGGGAGGGAGCGGGTACGAGCAGTACTTC. Translation: CASSLGGSGYEQYF.

The V gene is TRBV9, the J gene TRBJ2-5; D gene ambiguous. This CDR3 contains 15 residues. Germline V gene data show CDR1 as SGDLS and CDR2 as YYNGEE. V was cut by 0 bases and J by 4 bases, with 13 bases left in between. CDR3 in amino acids: CASSVAGGRGETQYF. CDR3 in DNA: TGTGCCAGCAGCGTAGCGGGCGGACGAGGAGAGACCCAGTACTTC.

The V call is TRBV6-5, the J call TRBJ1-6; 7 bases fit TRBD1. Per the germline V gene, CDR1 is MNHEY and CDR2 is SVGAGI. This CDR3 has 16 amino acids. With 1 base clipped from V and 10 bases from J, the junction kept 10 bases outside the gene matches. The DNA for the CDR3 is TGTGCCAGCAGTTACTTTCTGGCAGGGGGATGGTCACCCCTCCACTTT. Translating it yields CASSYFLAGGWSPLHF.

This clonotype was detected only once. The rearrangement links TRBV30 to TRBJ2-7, with TRBD2 matching over 12 bases. There are 18 residues in the CDR3. V dropped 4 bases and J dropped 3; count of bases not matched to a gene: 16. The germline CDR1 and CDR2 sequences are GTSNPN and SVGIG (reference sequence). The CDR3 region has the DNA TGTGCCTGGATTGACCTAGCGGGGGGGCGAGGGAAGGACTACGAGCAGTACTTC. It specifies CAWIDLAGGRGKDYEQYF.

The chain uses TRBV20-1 and TRBJ2-1; unclear D gene. Trimming pared 3 bases from V and 2 bases from J, leaving 11 bases between. CDR3 length equals 14 residues. The germline CDR1 and CDR2 sequences are DFQATT and SNEGSKA (reference sequence). CDR3 region: CSAREGNTYNEQFF. CDR3 bases: TGCAGTGCTAGGGAAGGGAATACCTACAATGAGCAGTTCTTC.

The V gene is TRBV9, the J gene TRBJ1-2; a possible D gene is TRBD1 (5 bases). With 0 bases removed from V and 4 bases from J, the gap between germline ends came to 16 bases. Germline V CDR1 and CDR2: SGDLS, YYNGEE. CDR3 length equals 16 residues. CDR3 in amino acids: CASSVDSMLGGYGYTF. CDR3 nucleotides: TGTGCCAGCAGCGTAGATAGTATGCTTGGGGGCTATGGCTACACCTTC.

J is TRBJ1-6 and V is TRBV20-1; tentatively, D is TRBD1 (5 bases). V was clipped by 6 bases and J by 1 base, with 10 bases between them. Germline CDR1 is DFQATT and CDR2 is SNEGSKA (reference sequence). The CDR3 contains 14 residues. The CDR3 region has the DNA TGCAGTGCCCCTACAGGATCCTATAATTCACCCCTCCACTTT. The encoded protein is CSAPTGSYNSPLHF.

The rearrangement joins TRBV30 to TRBJ2-3, with unresolved D. Germline assignment: CDR1 GTSNPN and CDR2 SVGIG (reference sequence). Trimming shortened V by 0 bases and J by 3 bases, and 10 bases separated the two germline ends. The CDR3 spans 14 residues. Here the CDR3 DNA reads TGTGCCTGGAGTGTGGGGATAAGTACAGATACGCAGTATTTT. Residues: CAWSVGISTDTQYF.

V usage is TRBV20-1 and J usage is TRBJ2-1, with D perhaps TRBD1 or TRBD2 (6 bases each). V gave up 1 base and J gave up 4 bases, with 14 bases separating them. This CDR3 is 15 amino acids long. The germline gives CDR1 DFQATT, CDR2 SNEGSKA (reference sequence). The CDR3 protein is CSARGGAEGYNEQFF. CDR3 DNA: TGCAGTGCTAGAGGGGGGGCAGAGGGGTACAATGAGCAGTTCTTC.

This clonotype appeared a few times. The V gene is TRBV29-1, the J gene TRBJ1-5; TRBD1 aligns across 8 bases. The germline V gene encodes CDR1 SQVTM and CDR2 ANQGSEA. The CDR3 is made up of 15 amino acids. The V segment lost 4 bases and the J segment 0 bases; nucleotides outside the gene matches: 5. CDR3 in amino acids: CSVGRTGNSNQPQHF. CDR3 coding DNA: TGCAGCGTTGGGCGGACAGGGAATAGCAATCAGCCCCAGCATTTT.

This chain links TRBV24-1 with TRBJ1-5; 7 positions match TRBD1. This CDR3 is built from 11 residues. The V gene's germline CDR1 is KGHDR and CDR2 SFDVKD. Germline trimming cut 2 bases from V and 15 bases from J; bases unmatched to any gene: 3. The CDR3 loop reads CATSDSGQLHF. The CDR3 DNA reads TGTGCCACCAGTGATTCGGGACAGCTGCATTTT.

This chain's CDR3 is CSGLGDTEAFF. The CDR3, as DNA: TGCAGTGGCCTGGGGGACACTGAAGCTTTCTTT. The rearrangement joins TRBV20-1 to TRBJ1-1; perhaps TRBD1 as D (5 bases). The CDR3 contains 11 residues. With 7 bases removed from V and 3 bases from J, the gap between germline ends came to 9 bases. Germline V lookup: CDR1 DFQATT, CDR2 SNEGSKA (reference sequence).

The chain joins TRBV12-3 or TRBV12-4 to TRBJ1-5; D is uncertain. The CDR3 loop spans 13 amino acids. Between the trimmed V and J ends, which lost 5 bases and 5 bases, there was a span of 10 bases. Here the CDR3 reads CASSTGRDQPQHF. In DNA, the CDR3 is TGTGCCAGCAGTACGGGAAGAGATCAGCCCCAGCATTTT.

The CDR3 bases are TGCAGGGCAGGGGGCGAGGGGACCCAGTACTTC. Encoded protein: CRAGGEGTQYF. V usage is TRBV29-1 and J usage is TRBJ2-5, with 8 bases fitting TRBD1. The CDR3 contains 11 residues. Germline V gives CDR1 SQVTM, CDR2 ANQGSEA.

This clonotype was detected once. The chain joins TRBV7-9 to TRBJ2-3, with TRBD2 as a possible D gene (6 bases). This CDR3 has 16 amino acids. Trimming removed 0 bases from V and 2 bases from J, with 12 bases in between. Germline V gene lookup returns CDR1 SEHNR and CDR2 FQNEAQ (reference sequence). The CDR3 bases are TGTGCCAGCAGCTTAGCCTCGGGACTTATCACAGATACGCAGTATTTT. Translation gives CASSLASGLITDTQYF.

CDR3 in DNA: TGTGCCAGCAGGAGGACAGGGAACAATCAGCCCCAGCATTTT. It specifies CASRRTGNNQPQHF. The chain combines TRBV2 with TRBJ1-5; 8 nucleotides match TRBD1. J gave up 3 bases and V 6 bases, and 4 bases lay outside the gene matches. The CDR3 extends over 14 amino acids. Germline CDR1 reads SNHLY; CDR2 reads FYNNEI.

This sequence joins TRBV2 and TRBJ2-2; the D gene is possibly TRBD1 (5 bases). The CDR3 loop spans 11 amino acids. V lost 7 bases to trimming and J lost 5 bases, with 5 bases between them. Germline lookup yields CDR1 SNHLY and CDR2 FYNNEI. In DNA, the CDR3 is TGTGCCAGCAAGGGGACCGGGGAGCTGTTTTTT. Translation: CASKGTGELFF.

The CDR3 here is CASSPSIYNEQFF. For the CDR3, the DNA is TGTGCCAGCTCACCAAGCATTTACAATGAGCAGTTCTTC. The J gene is TRBJ2-1, the V gene TRBV18; D call uncertain. Deletions cut 2 bases from V and 4 bases from J, with 6 bases between. Germline lookup yields CDR1 KGHSH and CDR2 LQKENI. This CDR3 comprises 13 residues.

This clonotype was seen a single time. The chain couples TRBV30 to TRBJ2-4, with D possibly being TRBD2 (6 bases). Per the germline V gene, CDR1 is GTSNPN and CDR2 is SVGIG (reference sequence). This CDR3 is 13 amino acids long. V lost 3 bases and J lost 8, with 14 bases in between. CDR3 protein: CAWRRPWGDIQYF. The CDR3 nucleotides are TGTGCCTGGAGGAGGCCCTGGGGGGACATTCAGTACTTC.

The chain links TRBV5-1 to TRBJ2-4; either TRBD1 or TRBD2 may supply D (5 bases each). Germline V lookup: CDR1 SGHRS, CDR2 YFSETQ. CDR3 size: 15 residues. V dropped 3 bases and J dropped 0 bases, with 10 bases sitting between them. The CDR3 bases are TGCGCCAGCAGCTCTGGGGACCTAGCCAAAAACATTCAGTACTTC. The encoded protein is CASSSGDLAKNIQYF.